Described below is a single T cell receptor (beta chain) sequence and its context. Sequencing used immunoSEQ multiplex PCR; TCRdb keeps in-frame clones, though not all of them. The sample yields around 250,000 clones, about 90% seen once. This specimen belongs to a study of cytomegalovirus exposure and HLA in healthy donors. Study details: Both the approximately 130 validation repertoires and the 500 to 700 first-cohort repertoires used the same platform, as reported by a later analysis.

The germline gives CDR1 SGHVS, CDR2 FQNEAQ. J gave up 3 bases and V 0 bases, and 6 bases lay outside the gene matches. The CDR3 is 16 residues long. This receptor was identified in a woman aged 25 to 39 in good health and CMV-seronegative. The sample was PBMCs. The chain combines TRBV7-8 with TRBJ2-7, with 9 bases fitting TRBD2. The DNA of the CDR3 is TGTGCCAGCAGCTTAGCTGGGCCAGCGGGGGGCTACGAGCAGTACTTC. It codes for CASSLAGPAGGYEQYF. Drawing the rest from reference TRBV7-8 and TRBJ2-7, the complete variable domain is GAGVSQSPRYKVAKRGQDVALRCDPISGHVSLFWYQQALGQGPEFLTYFQNEAQLDKSGLPSDRFFAERPEGSVSTLKIQRTQQEDSAVYLCASSLAGPAGGYEQYFGPGTRLTVT.